The 14 T cell receptor beta chains listed next were all sequenced from one sample in a study of T cells after somatic rescue of genetic block. Here immunoSEQ multiplex PCR was the method, and the copy in TCRdb shows in-frame clones only, minus some. The table lists roughly 55,000 clones, 96% of them singletons. The sample consisted of peripheral blood mononuclear cells (PBMCs). These receptors were obtained from a child under two years old.

The chain has TRBV7-4 and TRBJ2-7, with TRBD2 as a possible D gene (5 bases). This CDR3 comprises 16 residues. The V end was cut by 4 bases, the J end by 5 bases, with 21 bases between. Germline values: CDR1 SGHVT, CDR2 SQSDAQ. The CDR3 sequence is CASSSPDPLESHEQYF. CDR3 DNA sequence: TGTGCCAGCAGCTCACCGGATCCACTAGAGTCCCACGAGCAGTACTTC. The full variable domain, rest sourced from reference TRBV7-4 and TRBJ2-7, is GAGVSQSPRYKVAKRGRDVALRCDSISGHVTLYWYRQTLGQGSEVLTYSQSDAQRDKSGRPSGRFSAERPERSVSTLKIQRTEQGDSAVYLCASSSPDPLESHEQYFGPGTRLTVT.

The chain couples TRBV28 to TRBJ1-5, with 8 positions matching TRBD1. This CDR3 contains 15 residues. V lost 7 bases, J lost 2 bases, and 7 bases stayed unmatched. Germline lookup yields CDR1 MDHEN and CDR2 SYDVKM. CDR3 DNA: TGTGCCAGCAACGACAGGGGAAGGGGCAATCAGCCCCAGCATTTT. Protein sequence: CASNDRGRGNQPQHF.

This chain connects TRBV5-5 to TRBJ2-7; no definite D call. In germline, CDR1 is SGHKS, CDR2 YYEKEE (reference sequence). CDR3 length: 14 amino acids. V gave up 2 bases and J gave up 3 bases, with 12 bases separating them. The CDR3 loop is CASSFRAPSYEQYF. As DNA, the CDR3 is TGTGCCAGCAGCTTCCGGGCCCCCAGCTACGAGCAGTACTTC.

The chain is built from TRBV6-1 and TRBJ2-1; 7 bases map to TRBD1. Germline V gene data show CDR1 as MNHNS and CDR2 as SASEGT. The CDR3 runs 11 residues. V shed 9 bases, J shed 4 bases, and the junction held 0 bases outside the gene matches. This CDR3 is CARTGYNEQFF. The CDR3 coding sequence is TGTGCCAGGACAGGGTACAATGAGCAGTTCTTC.

The chain joins TRBV7-9 to TRBJ1-2; 8 nucleotides align to TRBD1. Germline V lookup: CDR1 SEHNR, CDR2 FQNEAQ (reference sequence). The V segment lost 2 bases and the J segment 7 bases; nucleotides outside the gene matches: 12. CDR3 length equals 16 residues. CDR3 protein: CASSLRDSQGAGGYTF. In DNA, the CDR3 is TGTGCCAGCAGCTTACGGGATAGTCAGGGGGCCGGTGGCTACACCTTC.

This clone has more than one count but fewer than ten. This chain connects TRBV10-3 to TRBJ1-1; D unresolved. V lost 3 bases and J lost 10, with 12 bases in between. This CDR3 is built from 12 residues. Germline values: CDR1 ENHRY, CDR2 SYGVKD. The chain's CDR3 is CAISDWNAGAFF. The DNA for the CDR3 is TGTGCCATCAGTGACTGGAACGCGGGAGCTTTCTTT.

J is TRBJ2-7 and V is TRBV13, with TRBD2 matching over 8 bases. From germline, CDR1 is PRHDT and CDR2 FYEKMQ (reference sequence). The CDR3 contains 15 residues. Trimming removed 1 base from V and 1 base from J; junction bases left unmatched: 3. The CDR3 region is CASSLAGGPSYEQYF. The DNA of the CDR3 is TGTGCCAGCAGCTTAGCGGGAGGGCCTTCCTACGAGCAGTACTTC.

The chain employs TRBV11-3 and TRBJ2-1; TRBD1 might be the D (6 bases). The CDR3 runs 15 residues. V dropped 1 base and J dropped 7 bases, with 14 bases sitting between them. Looked up from germline, CDR1 is SGHNT and CDR2 is YENEEA. The CDR3 DNA is TGTGCCAGCAGCTTAGGACAGGCTTTGGGGAATGAGCAGTTCTTC. Protein: CASSLGQALGNEQFF.

The count of this clone is one. CDR3 coding DNA: TGTGCCAGCACCCGGGACAGGGGATCCTACGAGCAGTACTTC. It is translated as CASTRDRGSYEQYF. This chain connects TRBV5-4 to TRBJ2-7; 10 nucleotides align to TRBD1. This CDR3 contains 14 residues. V lost 6 bases to trimming and J lost 1 base; unmatched junction nucleotides: 4. Germline-derived CDR1 and CDR2 are SGHNT and YYREEE (reference sequence).

This chain links TRBV5-4 with TRBJ1-3, with D hard to call. The CDR3 has 15 residues. CDR1 and CDR2 (germline): SGHNT, YYREEE (reference sequence). Trimming took off 4 bases at V and 2 bases at J, with 13 bases between the two ends. For the CDR3, the DNA is TGTGCCAGCAGCCGGCGGACTGGGACTGGAAACACCATATATTTT. Its protein is CASSRRTGTGNTIYF.

The rearrangement joins TRBV7-6 to TRBJ2-3; D is perhaps TRBD1 or TRBD2 (5 bases each). The germline V gene has CDR1 SGHVS and CDR2 FNYEAQ. The CDR3 loop spans 14 amino acids. Trimming cost V 1 base and J 4 bases, with 9 bases left between them. CDR3 residues: CASSLGGAPDTQYF. As DNA, the CDR3 is TGTGCCAGCAGCTTAGGAGGGGCCCCAGATACGCAGTATTTT.

The V and J genes are TRBV5-1 and TRBJ2-5, with D maybe TRBD1 (6 bases). CDR3 length: 12 residues. Germline lookup yields CDR1 SGHRS and CDR2 YFSETQ. Trimming cost V 6 bases and J 1 base, with 7 bases left between them. The CDR3 nucleotides are TGCGCCAGCATGGACAGCCAAGAGACCCAGTACTTC. Translating gives CASMDSQETQYF.

CDR3 sequence (DNA): TGTGCCAGCAGTTTCTCTATACTAGCGGGACGCGACACCGGGGAGCTGTTTTTT. Its translation is CASSFSILAGRDTGELFF. The chain uses TRBV28 and TRBJ2-2; 10 bases align to TRBD2. Trimming at V came to 3 bases and at J to 3 bases, leaving 10 bases not matched to a gene. The CDR3 length is 18 residues. Germline V gene sequence: CDR1 MDHEN, CDR2 SYDVKM. Looking up the rest from reference TRBV28 and TRBJ2-2 gives the full variable domain: DVKVTQSSRYLVKRTGEKVFLECVQDMDHENMFWYRQDPGLGLRLIYFSYDVKMKEKGDIPEGYSVSREKKERFSLILESASTNQTSMYLCASSFSILAGRDTGELFFGEGSRLTVL.

The chain couples TRBV28 to TRBJ1-4; a weak D match, TRBD1 (5 bases). Trimming shortened V by 5 bases and J by 8 bases, and 15 bases separated the two germline ends. Per the germline V gene, CDR1 is MDHEN and CDR2 is SYDVKM. The CDR3 loop spans 14 amino acids. CDR3 bases: TGTGCCAGCAGTCTCCAGGGAAAGCGCGAAAAACTGTTTTTT. It yields the protein CASSLQGKREKLFF.